What follows are 30 T cell receptor beta chains derived from one specimen sequenced in a study of blood T cell dynamics during melanoma immunotherapy. Specified time point: pre-treatment baseline. The protocol was immunoSEQ multiplex PCR, while the TCRdb copy is restricted to in-frame clones and leaves out a portion. The repertoire holds roughly 6,500 clones, with over 75% as singletons. The source material was blood, sampled from a patient treated with checkpoint blockade. These receptors were collected from a human donor with melanoma.

The chain is built from TRBV5-1 and TRBJ1-1; 7 bases are a match to TRBD1. The V and J ends lost 3 bases and 11 bases, in that order; junction bases with no gene match: 7. This CDR3 has 12 amino acids. Looked up from germline, CDR1 is SGHRS and CDR2 is YFSETQ. DNA for the CDR3: TGCGCCAGCAGCTCGGACAGGAGGTGGGCTTTCTTT. Protein sequence: CASSSDRRWAFF.

This clone has only a few counts. V and J are TRBV11-3 and TRBJ1-1, with a tentative D call TRBD1 (5 bases). The CDR3 has 13 amino acids. Germline values: CDR1 SGHNT, CDR2 YENEEA. Trimming stripped 1 base from V and 8 bases from J, with 11 bases between. CDR3 sequence: CASSLGPGSEAFF. CDR3 sequence (DNA): TGTGCCAGCAGCTTAGGGCCAGGGTCCGAAGCTTTCTTT.

The V and J genes are TRBV30 and TRBJ2-1, with 8 positions matching TRBD1. The CDR3 is 16 amino acids. Looked up from germline, CDR1 is GTSNPN and CDR2 is SVGIG (reference sequence). V was pared by 3 bases and J by 5 bases, with 12 bases of the junction left unmatched. For the CDR3, the DNA is TGTGCCTGGAGGCCGGAAACAGGGGGAGTGCACAATGAGCAGTTCTTC. Translated: CAWRPETGGVHNEQFF.

The J gene is TRBJ2-7, the V gene TRBV7-6; TRBD2 matches 9 bases. V was pared by 0 bases and J by 4 bases, with 1 base of the junction left unmatched. The CDR3 is made up of 14 amino acids. Germline V lookup: CDR1 SGHVS, CDR2 FNYEAQ. CDR3 coding DNA: TGTGCCAGCAGCTTAGCGAGCGGGGGGTACGAGCAGTACTTC. As protein: CASSLASGGYEQYF.

This clone appeared a single time. The chain combines TRBV28 with TRBJ2-5; 9 bases are shared with TRBD1. The V and J ends lost 5 bases and 5 bases, in that order; junction bases with no gene match: 12. The CDR3 covers 16 residues. CDR1 is MDHEN and CDR2 is SYDVKM in the germline V gene. DNA of the CDR3: TGTGCCAGCAGTGGGACAAACCCGGACAGGGGCGAGACCCAGTACTTC. This encodes CASSGTNPDRGETQYF. Complete variable domain (other parts from reference TRBV28 and TRBJ2-5): DVKVTQSSRYLVKRTGEKVFLECVQDMDHENMFWYRQDPGLGLRLIYFSYDVKMKEKGDIPEGYSVSREKKERFSLILESASTNQTSMYLCASSGTNPDRGETQYFGPGTRLLVL.

This clone appeared a single time. The chain links TRBV6-5 to TRBJ2-3, with 7 bases fitting TRBD1. Losses at the gene ends were 2 bases for V and 5 bases for J; bases not matched to a gene: 4. Germline V gene sequence: CDR1 MNHEY, CDR2 SVGAGI. CDR3 length equals 14 residues. The CDR3 nucleotides read TGTGCCAGCAGTTACGGGACAGCTGTAGATACGCAGTATTTT. Translated, it gives CASSYGTAVDTQYF.

The rearrangement joins TRBV4-1 to TRBJ1-5; D gene ambiguous. The CDR3 consists of 15 residues. The germline V gene encodes CDR1 MGHRA and CDR2 YSYEKL. Trimming stripped 6 bases from V and 6 bases from J, with 18 bases between. CDR3 amino acids: CASSEGPSPFQPQHF. In DNA form, the CDR3 reads TGCGCCAGCAGTGAAGGGCCATCCCCCTTTCAGCCCCAGCATTTT.

V gene TRBV28 combines with J gene TRBJ2-3; tentative D call: TRBD1 (5 bases). The CDR3 consists of 17 residues. Per germline, CDR1 MDHEN and CDR2 SYDVKM. V was clipped by 3 bases and J by 0 bases, with 16 bases between them. CDR3 sequence reads: CASSFRAVYTSTDTQYF. CDR3 DNA: TGTGCCAGCAGTTTCAGGGCCGTTTACACGAGCACAGATACGCAGTATTTT.

This sequence joins TRBV6-1 and TRBJ1-2; perhaps TRBD1 as D (5 bases). The ends were cut back, 0 bases at V and 7 bases at J, with 12 bases in the middle. CDR1 MNHNS and CDR2 SASEGT come from the germline V gene. The CDR3 length is 14 residues. CDR3 bases: TGTGCCAGCAGTGAAGCGCGCAGGGAGGGTGGCTACACCTTC. Translation: CASSEARREGGYTF.

The chain uses TRBV5-5 and TRBJ1-2, with TRBD1 matching 11 bases. Trimming cost V 3 bases and J 6 bases; bases outside gene matches: 7. CDR1 and CDR2 from the germline V gene are SGHKS and YYEKEE (reference sequence). This CDR3 has 15 residues. This chain's CDR3 is CASSWGTGGIDGYTF. The CDR3 DNA sequence: TGTGCCAGCAGCTGGGGGACAGGGGGTATAGATGGCTACACCTTC.

The chain combines TRBV5-5 with TRBJ1-5; D is perhaps TRBD1 (6 bases). CDR3 length: 13 residues. Germline V gene data show CDR1 as SGHKS and CDR2 as YYEKEE (reference sequence). V shed 4 bases and J shed 9 bases, with 14 bases lying between them. The CDR3 DNA follows: TGTGCCAGCAGCGGGGGGCCTACGGGGCCCCAGCATTTT. Protein: CASSGGPTGPQHF.

The chain employs TRBV4-2 and TRBJ2-5; 7 nucleotides align to TRBD1. CDR1 and CDR2 from the germline V gene are LGHNA and YNFKEQ. The CDR3 consists of 15 residues. Trimming removed 2 bases from V and 2 bases from J; junction bases left unmatched: 5. CDR3 in DNA: TGTGCCAGCAGCCAACCAGGGACAGCACAAGAGACCCAGTACTTC. Translation gives CASSQPGTAQETQYF.

This chain connects TRBV5-1 to TRBJ2-5; D is perhaps TRBD1 (5 bases). V lost 2 bases to trimming and J lost 5 bases, with 10 bases between them. The CDR3 runs 13 residues. Looked up from germline, CDR1 is SGHRS and CDR2 is YFSETQ. CDR3 nucleotide sequence: TGCGCCAGCAGCTTTTCAGGGTCGGAGACCCAGTACTTC. Translating it yields CASSFSGSETQYF.

The rearrangement uses TRBV7-3 and TRBJ2-1; D is tentatively TRBD1 or TRBD2 (5 bases each). V lost 1 base to trimming and J lost 5 bases, with 18 bases between them. CDR3 length: 17 amino acids. Germline CDR1 reads SGHTA; CDR2 reads FQGTGA. CDR3 loop: CASSLMAVGVQNNEQFF. CDR3 nucleotide sequence: TGTGCCAGCAGCTTAATGGCGGTGGGGGTGCAAAACAATGAGCAGTTCTTC.

The chain is built from TRBV27 and TRBJ1-5, with TRBD1 identical over 7 bases. CDR3 length: 18 amino acids. V lost 8 bases and J lost 0; bases outside the gene matches: 16. CDR1 is MNHEY and CDR2 is SMNVEV in the germline V gene (reference sequence). CDR3 sequence reads: CASGPGQSLRYSNQPQHF. CDR3 coding DNA: TGTGCCAGCGGACCGGGACAGTCACTAAGATATAGCAATCAGCCCCAGCATTTT.

The chain is built from TRBV10-3 and TRBJ2-7; D is possibly TRBD1 or TRBD2 (5 bases each). The CDR3 totals 14 residues. Trimming removed 10 bases at V and 2 bases at J, with 18 bases between. The germline V gene has CDR1 ENHRY and CDR2 SYGVKD. CDR3 residues: CASNRRGPTYEQYF. CDR3 bases: TGTGCCAGCAATCGTCGGGGCCCTACCTACGAGCAGTACTTC.

The rearrangement links TRBV5-8 to TRBJ2-7; D not certain. Germline assignment: CDR1 SGHTS and CDR2 YDEGEE. This CDR3 contains 13 residues. V dropped 4 bases and J dropped 0 bases, with 8 bases sitting between them. DNA for the CDR3: TGTGCCAGCAGCGGCAGAGACTCCTACGAGCAGTACTTC. The encoded protein is CASSGRDSYEQYF. The full variable domain, in which reference TRBV5-8 and TRBJ2-7 provide the parts outside the CDR3, is EAGVTQSPTHLIKTRGQQATLRCSPISGHTSVYWYQQALGLGLQFLLWYDEGEERNRGNFPPRFSGRQFPNYSSELNVNALELEDSALYLCASSGRDSYEQYFGPGTRLTVT.

The chain links TRBV19 to TRBJ1-4, with D possibly being TRBD1 (6 bases). The germline V gene encodes CDR1 LNHDA and CDR2 SQIVND (reference sequence). V was shortened by 6 bases and J by 7 bases, with 15 bases between the two germline ends. The CDR3 consists of 14 residues. CDR3 loop: CASSATGIGEKLFF. In nucleotides, the CDR3 is TGTGCCAGTAGCGCAACAGGGATTGGTGAAAAACTGTTTTTT.

The genes are TRBV9 and TRBJ1-4, with D possibly TRBD1 on 5 matching bases. Trimming removed 4 bases at V and 8 bases at J, with 12 bases between. This CDR3 region has 13 residues. From germline, CDR1 is SGDLS and CDR2 YYNGEE. DNA for the CDR3: TGTGCCAGCAGCACGCATGGGGGGGAAAAACTGTTTTTT. This translates into CASSTHGGEKLFF.

This clone was found once. In nucleotides, the CDR3 is TGTGCCAGCAGTTTAGGGGCCCAAGGCTACGAGCAGTACTTC. Protein: CASSLGAQGYEQYF. This sequence joins TRBV27 and TRBJ2-7, with D maybe TRBD1 (5 bases). V lost 2 bases to trimming and J lost 3 bases, with 11 bases between them. Germline lookup yields CDR1 MNHEY and CDR2 SMNVEV (reference sequence). The CDR3 is 14 amino acids.

The chain carries TRBV5-1 and TRBJ2-7; the match to TRBD2 covers 11 bases. Unmatched junction bases numbered 6, after V lost 1 base and J lost 3 bases. Germline V CDR1 and CDR2: SGHRS, YFSETQ. The CDR3 extends over 16 amino acids. The chain's CDR3 is CASSLSSGGLHYEQYF. In DNA, the CDR3 is TGCGCCAGCAGCTTGTCTAGCGGGGGGCTCCACTACGAGCAGTACTTC. The full variable domain, its missing parts supplied by reference TRBV5-1 and TRBJ2-7, is KAGVTQTPRYLIKTRGQQVTLSCSPISGHRSVSWYQQTPGQGLQFLFEYFSETQRNKGNFPGRFSGRQFSNSRSEMNVSTLELGDSALYLCASSLSSGGLHYEQYFGPGTRLTVT.

This chain uses TRBV2 with TRBJ1-2, with D perhaps matching TRBD1 (6 bases). The CDR3 loop spans 13 amino acids. CDR1 is SNHLY, CDR2 FYNNEI, per germline. Between the trimmed V and J ends, which lost 6 bases and 8 bases, there was a span of 16 bases. The CDR3 sequence is CASSPDSLGGYTF. The DNA of the CDR3 is TGTGCCAGCAGCCCGGACAGTTTGGGGGGCTACACCTTC.

J is TRBJ2-3 and V is TRBV30; D is undetermined. The CDR3 extends over 13 amino acids. From germline, CDR1 is GTSNPN and CDR2 SVGIG (reference sequence). Trimming cost V 8 bases and J 4 bases, with 16 bases left between them. The CDR3 DNA sequence: TGTGCCCTCGGCCAGAGACGGGCAGATACGCAGTATTTT. Translating it yields CALGQRRADTQYF.

The V gene is TRBV5-4, the J gene TRBJ2-1; D uncertain. V was shortened by 1 base and J by 3 bases, with 5 bases between the two germline ends. This CDR3 is built from 13 residues. In germline, CDR1 is SGHNT, CDR2 YYREEE (reference sequence). This chain's CDR3 is CASSLLVYNEQFF. In DNA, the CDR3 is TGTGCCAGCAGCTTGTTAGTCTACAATGAGCAGTTCTTC.

The J gene is TRBJ1-1, the V gene TRBV19; 9 nucleotides agree with TRBD1. Trimming cost V 4 bases and J 3 bases; bases outside gene matches: 3. The germline CDR1 and CDR2 sequences are LNHDA and SQIVND (reference sequence). This CDR3 region has 14 residues. CDR3 sequence (DNA): TGTGCCAGTAGTACCCGGACAGGGGACACTGAAGCTTTCTTT. This sequence encodes CASSTRTGDTEAFF.

CDR3 region: CASSAGAWTDTQYF. The DNA for the CDR3 is TGTGCCAGCAGCGCCGGGGCGTGGACAGATACGCAGTATTTT. The rearrangement links TRBV9 to TRBJ2-3, with D perhaps given as TRBD1 or TRBD2 (5 bases each). The CDR3 has 14 residues. Germline V lookup: CDR1 SGDLS, CDR2 YYNGEE. Trimming shortened V by 3 bases and J by 3 bases, and 11 bases separated the two germline ends.

The CDR3 sequence is CSVDLDGRRYEQYF. In DNA, the CDR3 is TGCAGCGTTGATTTAGACGGGAGGCGCTACGAGCAGTACTTC. This sequence joins TRBV29-1 and TRBJ2-7; TRBD2 aligns across 7 bases. V lost 3 bases to trimming and J lost 3 bases; unmatched junction nucleotides: 8. The V gene's germline CDR1 is SQVTM and CDR2 ANQGSEA. The CDR3 loop spans 14 amino acids.

J is TRBJ1-1 and V is TRBV7-2, with TRBD1 as a possible D gene (5 bases). V was cut by 1 base and J by 4 bases, with 13 bases left in between. Germline V gives CDR1 SGHTA, CDR2 FQGNSA. The CDR3 length is 15 residues. CDR3: CASSLVQGMGTEAFF. The CDR3 bases are TGTGCCAGCAGCTTAGTGCAGGGTATGGGCACTGAAGCTTTCTTT.

This sequence joins TRBV7-2 and TRBJ2-3; 8 bases match TRBD1. The CDR3 extends over 14 amino acids. Germline CDR1 SGHTA, CDR2 FQGNSA. J gave up 3 bases and V 5 bases, and 4 bases lay outside the gene matches. The CDR3 DNA reads TGTGCCAGCAGCCAACGGACAGGGACAGATACGCAGTATTTT. This gives the protein CASSQRTGTDTQYF.

The chain is built from TRBV30 and TRBJ2-7, with D perhaps given as TRBD1 or TRBD2 (5 bases each). This CDR3 is 14 amino acids long. With 0 bases removed from V and 4 bases from J, the gap between germline ends came to 13 bases. Per germline, CDR1 GTSNPN and CDR2 SVGIG (reference sequence). This CDR3 reads CAWSVLVGTYEQYF. The DNA for the CDR3 is TGTGCCTGGAGTGTATTAGTGGGGACGTACGAGCAGTACTTC.